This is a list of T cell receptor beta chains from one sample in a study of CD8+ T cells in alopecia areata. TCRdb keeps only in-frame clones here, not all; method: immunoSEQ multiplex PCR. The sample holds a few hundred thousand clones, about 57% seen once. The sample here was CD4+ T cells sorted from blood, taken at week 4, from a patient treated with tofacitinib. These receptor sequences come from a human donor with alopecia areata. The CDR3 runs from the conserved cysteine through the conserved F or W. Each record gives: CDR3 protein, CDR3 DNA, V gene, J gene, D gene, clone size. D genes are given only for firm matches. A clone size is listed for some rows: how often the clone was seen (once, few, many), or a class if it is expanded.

cdr3_aa: CSVGVTGETQYF
cdr3_nt: TGCAGCGTTGGAGTTACCGGAGAGACCCAGTACTTC
v_call: TRBV29-1
j_call: TRBJ2-5
d_call: NA
clone_size: NA

cdr3_aa: CASSLMTTVAAEAFF
cdr3_nt: TGTGCCAGCAGCCTCATGACCACGGTGGCAGCTGAAGCTTTCTTT
v_call: TRBV7-2
j_call: TRBJ1-1
d_call: NA
clone_size: NA

cdr3_aa: CASSSFQGANQPQHF
cdr3_nt: TGTGCCAGCAGCTCATTCCAGGGGGCCAATCAGCCCCAGCATTTT
v_call: TRBV7-2
j_call: TRBJ1-5
d_call: TRBD1
clone_size: few

cdr3_aa: CAWSDGNQPQHF
cdr3_nt: TGTGCCTGGAGTGATGGCAATCAGCCCCAGCATTTT
v_call: TRBV30
j_call: TRBJ1-5
d_call: NA
clone_size: NA

cdr3_aa: CASSQDDSALNTEAFF
cdr3_nt: TGCGCCAGCAGCCAAGATGACAGCGCCTTGAACACTGAAGCTTTCTTT
v_call: TRBV4-3
j_call: TRBJ1-1
d_call: NA
clone_size: NA

cdr3_aa: CSGGEGREKLFF
cdr3_nt: TGCAGCGGAGGGGAGGGGCGCGAAAAACTGTTTTTT
v_call: TRBV29-1
j_call: TRBJ1-4
d_call: NA
clone_size: NA

cdr3_aa: CASSYGQASGANVLTF
cdr3_nt: TGCGCCAGCAGCTATGGACAGGCTTCTGGGGCCAACGTCCTGACTTTC
v_call: TRBV5-1
j_call: TRBJ2-6
d_call: TRBD1
clone_size: NA

cdr3_aa: CSVEGSPSTDTQYF
cdr3_nt: TGCAGCGTTGAAGGCAGCCCTAGCACAGATACGCAGTATTTT
v_call: TRBV29-1
j_call: TRBJ2-3
d_call: NA
clone_size: NA

cdr3_aa: CASSLDLRSGELFF
cdr3_nt: TGTGCCAGCAGCTTAGATTTGCGATCCGGGGAGCTGTTTTTT
v_call: TRBV11-2
j_call: TRBJ2-2
d_call: NA
clone_size: NA

cdr3_aa: CASSQEIRGHEQYF
cdr3_nt: TGTGCCAGCAGCCAAGAGATCAGGGGTCACGAGCAGTACTTC
v_call: TRBV14
j_call: TRBJ2-7
d_call: NA
clone_size: NA

cdr3_aa: CASSSGTGFSPLHF
cdr3_nt: TGTGCCAGCAGCTCTGGGACAGGGTTTTCACCCCTCCACTTT
v_call: TRBV5-6
j_call: TRBJ1-6
d_call: TRBD1
clone_size: NA

cdr3_aa: CAIKATYRTSPLHF
cdr3_nt: TGTGCCATCAAGGCCACTTACAGGACTTCACCCCTCCACTTT
v_call: TRBV10-3
j_call: TRBJ1-6
d_call: NA
clone_size: NA

cdr3_aa: CASSRQGGDTQYF
cdr3_nt: TGTGCCAGCAGCAGACAGGGGGGAGATACGCAGTATTTT
v_call: TRBV7-3
j_call: TRBJ2-3
d_call: TRBD1
clone_size: few

cdr3_aa: CASRVSETQYF
cdr3_nt: TGCGCCAGCAGGGTTAGCGAGACCCAGTACTTC
v_call: TRBV10-2
j_call: TRBJ2-5
d_call: NA
clone_size: NA

cdr3_aa: CASSGGSETQYF
cdr3_nt: TGCGCCAGCAGCGGGGGGTCGGAGACCCAGTACTTC
v_call: TRBV5-1
j_call: TRBJ2-5
d_call: NA
clone_size: NA

cdr3_aa: CASSYKAGGGYTF
cdr3_nt: TGTGCCAGCAGTTACAAAGCAGGGGGAGGCTACACCTTC
v_call: TRBV6-5
j_call: TRBJ1-2
d_call: TRBD1
clone_size: few

cdr3_aa: CASSLNSGVGYTF
cdr3_nt: TGTGCCAGCAGTTTAAACTCAGGGGTCGGCTACACCTTC
v_call: TRBV27
j_call: TRBJ1-2
d_call: NA
clone_size: NA

cdr3_aa: CASREASGGHGEQFF
cdr3_nt: TGTGCCAGCAGGGAGGCTAGCGGGGGGCATGGTGAGCAGTTCTTC
v_call: TRBV7-9
j_call: TRBJ2-1
d_call: TRBD2
clone_size: NA

cdr3_aa: CASSAGSPLHF
cdr3_nt: TGTGCCAGCAGTGCGGGGTCACCCCTCCACTTT
v_call: TRBV2
j_call: TRBJ1-6
d_call: NA
clone_size: once

cdr3_aa: CSVEGGVAGVPSTDTQYF
cdr3_nt: TGCAGCGTTGAAGGTGGGGTGGCAGGGGTCCCTAGCACAGATACGCAGTATTTT
v_call: TRBV29-1
j_call: TRBJ2-3
d_call: NA
clone_size: NA

cdr3_aa: CASSTGRGLTGELFF
cdr3_nt: TGTGCCAGTAGTACGGGTCGGGGGCTCACCGGGGAGCTGTTTTTT
v_call: TRBV19
j_call: TRBJ2-2
d_call: NA
clone_size: NA

cdr3_aa: CASSQVGTNYGYTF
cdr3_nt: TGCGCCAGCAGCCAAGTGGGGACTAACTATGGCTACACCTTC
v_call: TRBV4-3
j_call: TRBJ1-2
d_call: NA
clone_size: NA

cdr3_aa: CASSSDMREKLFF
cdr3_nt: TGCGCCAGCAGTAGTGATATGCGGGAAAAACTGTTTTTT
v_call: TRBV5-1
j_call: TRBJ1-4
d_call: NA
clone_size: few

cdr3_aa: CASRALGQKIYGYTF
cdr3_nt: TGTGCCAGCAGGGCCTTAGGGCAGAAAATCTATGGCTACACCTTC
v_call: TRBV27
j_call: TRBJ1-2
d_call: NA
clone_size: once

cdr3_aa: CASSQVSPSGGNIQYF
cdr3_nt: TGCGCCAGCAGCCAAGTTTCTCCCAGCGGCGGAAACATTCAGTACTTC
v_call: TRBV4-1
j_call: TRBJ2-4
d_call: NA
clone_size: many

cdr3_aa: CASSLAGTGNEKLFF
cdr3_nt: TGTGCCAGCAGCTTGGCCGGGACGGGGAATGAAAAACTGTTTTTT
v_call: TRBV5-6
j_call: TRBJ1-4
d_call: NA
clone_size: NA

cdr3_aa: CASSQDAPTGRGSPLHF
cdr3_nt: TGCGCCAGCAGCCAAGATGCTCCGACAGGGAGGGGTTCACCCCTCCACTTT
v_call: TRBV4-3
j_call: TRBJ1-6
d_call: TRBD1
clone_size: NA

cdr3_aa: CASSVGTGASTDTQYF
cdr3_nt: TGTGCCAGCAGCGTAGGGACAGGCGCGAGCACAGATACGCAGTATTTT
v_call: TRBV9
j_call: TRBJ2-3
d_call: TRBD1
clone_size: few

cdr3_aa: CASSSTGEYGYTF
cdr3_nt: TGTGCCAGCAGCTCCACAGGGGAGTATGGCTACACCTTC
v_call: TRBV7-2
j_call: TRBJ1-2
d_call: TRBD1
clone_size: NA

cdr3_aa: CAISESTGLEVLGVSEQFF
cdr3_nt: TGTGCCATCAGTGAGTCAACGGGACTAGAAGTCCTTGGTGTAAGTGAGCAGTTCTTC
v_call: TRBV10-3
j_call: TRBJ2-1
d_call: TRBD2
clone_size: few

cdr3_aa: CASSPPRGPAFF
cdr3_nt: TGTGCCAGTAGTCCCCCCAGGGGGCCAGCTTTCTTT
v_call: TRBV19
j_call: TRBJ1-1
d_call: TRBD1
clone_size: NA

cdr3_aa: CASSPLGDTQYF
cdr3_nt: TGTGCCAGCAGCCCCCTTGGGGATACGCAGTATTTT
v_call: TRBV14
j_call: TRBJ2-3
d_call: NA
clone_size: NA

cdr3_aa: CSVEQQLNTEAFF
cdr3_nt: TGCAGCGTTGAACAGCAGCTGAACACTGAAGCTTTCTTT
v_call: TRBV29-1
j_call: TRBJ1-1
d_call: NA
clone_size: NA

cdr3_aa: CASSARTGASDNSPLHF
cdr3_nt: TGTGCCAGCAGTGCGCGCACAGGGGCGTCAGATAATTCACCCCTCCACTTT
v_call: TRBV25-1
j_call: TRBJ1-6
d_call: TRBD1
clone_size: NA

cdr3_aa: CASSTNRGGSTEAFF
cdr3_nt: TGTGCCAGCAGTACCAACAGGGGCGGTAGCACTGAAGCTTTCTTT
v_call: TRBV5-4
j_call: TRBJ1-1
d_call: TRBD1
clone_size: NA